This T cell receptor beta chain is from a study of T cell changes during pregnancy in multiple sclerosis (dated by TCRdb to between 2018 and 2021). With respect to the entire study: Changes in the T cell repertoire over the course of pregnancy were examined in this study in women with multiple sclerosis.

Receptor libraries were prepared by the immunoSEQ multiplex PCR assay. Sourced from immuneACCESS, this table was stored by TCRdb with only in-frame sequences that have V and J called. A share of the clones is absent; for the studies checked, an unresolved V gene accounts for under half, and the remainder has no known explanation. In all, the sample holds around 56,000 clones, and less than 90% of those were seen once. Roughly 0.4% of the sample rests with the top ten. The CDR3 starts with the cysteine, ends with the phenylalanine, and has 17 residues. Kept here is only the CDR3 DNA, which spans 51 bases and is read in frame from base 1. Reading the germline V gene gives CDR1 MGHRA and CDR2 YSYEKL. V is clipped by 0 bases and J by 4 bases, and the sequence between their germline boundaries is 18 bases long. Regarding this clone: Its target antigen remains unknown. Base-call qualities are not available, and no considerably larger clone is one nucleotide away.

This receptor was taken from a female donor with multiple sclerosis, enrolled in a pregnancy study. The input for sequencing was CD4+ T cells from peripheral blood mononuclear cells, taken in the third trimester of pregnancy. The chain is made from TRBV4-1 and TRBJ1-2, with the D gene uncertain. The DNA reads TGCGCCAGCAGCCAAGATAGGAGGCAGATTTCCTCCTATGGCTACACCTTC. This gives the protein CASSQDRRQISSYGYTF.